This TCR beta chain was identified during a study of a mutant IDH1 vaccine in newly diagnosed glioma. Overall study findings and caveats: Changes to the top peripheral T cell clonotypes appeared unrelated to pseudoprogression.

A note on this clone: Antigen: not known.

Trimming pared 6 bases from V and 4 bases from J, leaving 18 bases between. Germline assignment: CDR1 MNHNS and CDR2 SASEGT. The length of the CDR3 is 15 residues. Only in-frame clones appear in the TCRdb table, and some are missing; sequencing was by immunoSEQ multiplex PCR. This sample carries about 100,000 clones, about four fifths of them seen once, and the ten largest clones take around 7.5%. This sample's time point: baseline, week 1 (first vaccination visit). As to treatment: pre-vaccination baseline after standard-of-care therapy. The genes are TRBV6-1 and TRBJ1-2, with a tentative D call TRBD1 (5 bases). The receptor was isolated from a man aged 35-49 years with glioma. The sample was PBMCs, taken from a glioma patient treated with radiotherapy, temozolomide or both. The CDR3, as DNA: TGTGCCAGCAGGGATGGACAAGGGTTCGGCTATGGCTACACCTTC. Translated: CASRDGQGFGYGYTF.